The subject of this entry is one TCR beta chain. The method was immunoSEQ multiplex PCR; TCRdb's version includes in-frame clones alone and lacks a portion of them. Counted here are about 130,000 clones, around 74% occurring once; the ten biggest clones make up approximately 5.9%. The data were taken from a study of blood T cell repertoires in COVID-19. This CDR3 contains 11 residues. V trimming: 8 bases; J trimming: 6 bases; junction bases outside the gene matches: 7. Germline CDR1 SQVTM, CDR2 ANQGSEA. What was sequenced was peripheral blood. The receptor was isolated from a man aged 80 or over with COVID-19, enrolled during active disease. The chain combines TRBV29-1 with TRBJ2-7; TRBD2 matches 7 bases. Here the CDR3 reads CSIRDYTEQYF. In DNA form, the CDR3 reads TGCAGCATCCGGGACTACACCGAGCAGTACTTC.